These 3 T cell receptor beta chains originate from one sample sequenced in a study of shared clonotypes between healthy human individuals. Generated by immunoSEQ multiplex PCR, the TCRdb table keeps only in-frame clones and is missing some. This table has around 1.4 million clones, 97% to 99% appearing once. Sequencing was performed on naive CD4+ T cells sorted from blood. The sample's subset: CD45RA+ positively selected. The source of these receptors is a man between 25 and 39 years old in good health.

V is TRBV7-2 and J is TRBJ1-5; 8 nucleotides match TRBD1. Germline V gives CDR1 SGHTA, CDR2 FQGNSA. J was trimmed by 5 bases and V by 8 bases; bases with no gene match: 8. This CDR3 contains 14 residues. DNA for the CDR3: TGTGCCAGCGGTCAGGGGGCGCCTCATCAGCCCCAGCATTTT. Translation gives CASGQGAPHQPQHF.

The chain employs TRBV6-4 and TRBJ1-2, with a tentative D call TRBD1 (5 bases). This CDR3 has 16 amino acids. The V gene lost 1 base and the J gene lost 2 bases, with 14 bases spanning the gap. Germline loops: CDR1 MRHNA, CDR2 SNTAGT. CDR3 nucleotides: TGTGCCAGCAGTGACTTCCGGGACGGACGGAACTATGGCTACACCTTC. This encodes CASSDFRDGRNYGYTF.

The chain joins TRBV4-1 to TRBJ1-4; D ambiguous. The CDR3 runs to 15 residues. From germline, CDR1 is MGHRA and CDR2 YSYEKL. The V and J ends lost 0 bases and 7 bases respectively, with 12 bases between them. The CDR3 sequence is CASSQDKGLAEKLFF. The DNA of the CDR3 is TGCGCCAGCAGCCAAGATAAAGGGCTGGCTGAAAAACTGTTTTTT.